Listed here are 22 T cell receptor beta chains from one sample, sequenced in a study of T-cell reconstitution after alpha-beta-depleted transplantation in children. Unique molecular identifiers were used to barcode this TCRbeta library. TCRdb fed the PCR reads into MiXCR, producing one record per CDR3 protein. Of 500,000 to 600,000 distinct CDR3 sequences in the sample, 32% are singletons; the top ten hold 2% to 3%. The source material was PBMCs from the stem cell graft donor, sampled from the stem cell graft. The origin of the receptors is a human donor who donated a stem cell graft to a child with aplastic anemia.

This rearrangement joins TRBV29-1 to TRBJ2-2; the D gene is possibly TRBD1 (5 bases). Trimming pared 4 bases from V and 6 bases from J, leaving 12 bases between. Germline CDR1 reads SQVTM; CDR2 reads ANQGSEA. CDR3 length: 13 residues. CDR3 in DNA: TGCAGCGTTGTGGCCAGGGCGGCCGGGGAGCTGTTTTTT. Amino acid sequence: CSVVARAAGELFF.

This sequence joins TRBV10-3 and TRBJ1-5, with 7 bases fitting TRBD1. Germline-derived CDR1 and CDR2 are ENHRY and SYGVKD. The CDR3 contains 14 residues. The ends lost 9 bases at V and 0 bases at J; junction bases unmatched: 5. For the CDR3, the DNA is TGTGCCATATCCAGGGACAGTAGCAATCAGCCCCAGCATTTT. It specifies CAISRDSSNQPQHF.

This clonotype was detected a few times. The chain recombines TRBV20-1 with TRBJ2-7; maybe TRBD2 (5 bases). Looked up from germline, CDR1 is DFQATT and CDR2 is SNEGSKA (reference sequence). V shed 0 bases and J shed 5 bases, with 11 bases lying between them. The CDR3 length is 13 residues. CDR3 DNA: TGCAGTGCTAGAGATGTGAGGACTGACGAGCAGTACGTC. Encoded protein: CSARDVRTDEQYV.

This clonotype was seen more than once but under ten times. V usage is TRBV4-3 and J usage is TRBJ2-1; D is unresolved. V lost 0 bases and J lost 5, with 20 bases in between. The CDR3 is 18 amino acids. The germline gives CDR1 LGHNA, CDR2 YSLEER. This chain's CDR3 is CASSQDPDSLKRDNEQFF. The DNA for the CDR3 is TGCGCCAGCAGCCAAGATCCCGACTCACTCAAAAGGGACAATGAGCAGTTCTTC.

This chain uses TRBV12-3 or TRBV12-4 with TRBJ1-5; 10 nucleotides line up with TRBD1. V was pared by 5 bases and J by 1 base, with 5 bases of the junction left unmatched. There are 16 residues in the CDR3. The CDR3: CASSRQGAMSNQPQHF. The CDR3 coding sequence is TGTGCCAGCAGTCGACAGGGGGCAATGAGCAATCAGCCCCAGCATTTT.

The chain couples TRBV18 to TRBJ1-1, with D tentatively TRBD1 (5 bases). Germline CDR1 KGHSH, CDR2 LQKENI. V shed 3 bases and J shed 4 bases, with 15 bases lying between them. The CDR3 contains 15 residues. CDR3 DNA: TGTGCCAGCTCACCGGCCAGTCTAAGGGGCACTGAAGCTTTCTTT. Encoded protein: CASSPASLRGTEAFF.

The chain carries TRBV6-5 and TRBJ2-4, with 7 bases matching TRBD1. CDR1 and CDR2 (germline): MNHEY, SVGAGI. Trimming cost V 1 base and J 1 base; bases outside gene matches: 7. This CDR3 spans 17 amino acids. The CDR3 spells CASSYFPTGEAKNIQYF. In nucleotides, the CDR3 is TGTGCCAGCAGTTACTTCCCTACAGGGGAGGCCAAAAACATTCAGTACTTC.

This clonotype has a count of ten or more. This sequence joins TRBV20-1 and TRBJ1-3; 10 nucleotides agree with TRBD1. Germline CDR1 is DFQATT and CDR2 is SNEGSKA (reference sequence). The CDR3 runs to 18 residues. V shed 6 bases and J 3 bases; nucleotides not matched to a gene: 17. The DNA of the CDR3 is TGCAGTGCCAGTCCCGGGACAGGGGTTATTGTAGGTGGAAACACCATATATTTT. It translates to CSASPGTGVIVGGNTIYF.

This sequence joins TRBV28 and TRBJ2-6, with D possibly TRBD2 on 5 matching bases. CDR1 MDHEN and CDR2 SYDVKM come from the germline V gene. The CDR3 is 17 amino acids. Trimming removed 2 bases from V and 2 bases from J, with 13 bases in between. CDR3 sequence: CASSLGGLAAGANVLTF. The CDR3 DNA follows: TGTGCCAGCAGTTTAGGCGGGTTGGCAGCTGGGGCCAACGTCCTGACTTTC.

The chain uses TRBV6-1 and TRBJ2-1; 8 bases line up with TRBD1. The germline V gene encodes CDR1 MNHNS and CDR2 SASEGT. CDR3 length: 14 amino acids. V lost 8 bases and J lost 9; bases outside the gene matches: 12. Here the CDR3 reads CASARPDRAGEQFF. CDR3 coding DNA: TGTGCCAGCGCCCGCCCGGACAGGGCGGGTGAGCAGTTCTTC.

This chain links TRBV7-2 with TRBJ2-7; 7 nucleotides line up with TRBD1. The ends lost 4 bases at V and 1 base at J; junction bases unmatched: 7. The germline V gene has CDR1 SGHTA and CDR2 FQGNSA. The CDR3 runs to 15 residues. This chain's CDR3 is CASSYEGQRSYEQYF. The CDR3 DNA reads TGTGCCAGCAGCTACGAGGGACAGAGATCCTACGAGCAGTACTTC. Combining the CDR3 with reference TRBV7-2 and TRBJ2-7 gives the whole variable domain GAGVSQSPSNKVTEKGKDVELRCDPISGHTALYWYRQSLGQGLEFLIYFQGNSAPDKSGLPSDRFSAERTGGSVSTLTIQRTQQEDSAVYLCASSYEGQRSYEQYFGPGTRLTVT.

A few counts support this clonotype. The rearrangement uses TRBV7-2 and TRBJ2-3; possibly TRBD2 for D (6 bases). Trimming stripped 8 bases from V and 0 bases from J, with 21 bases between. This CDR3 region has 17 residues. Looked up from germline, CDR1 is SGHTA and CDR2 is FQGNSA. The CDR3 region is CASGSSWGVESTDTQYF. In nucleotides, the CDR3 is TGTGCCAGCGGCTCCAGTTGGGGGGTCGAGAGCACAGATACGCAGTATTTT.

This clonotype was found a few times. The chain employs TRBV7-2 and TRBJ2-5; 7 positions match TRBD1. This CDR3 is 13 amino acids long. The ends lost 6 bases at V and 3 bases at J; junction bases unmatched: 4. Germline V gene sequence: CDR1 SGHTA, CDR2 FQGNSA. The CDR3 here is CASRRTGEETQYF. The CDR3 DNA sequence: TGTGCCAGCAGGCGGACAGGCGAAGAGACCCAGTACTTC.

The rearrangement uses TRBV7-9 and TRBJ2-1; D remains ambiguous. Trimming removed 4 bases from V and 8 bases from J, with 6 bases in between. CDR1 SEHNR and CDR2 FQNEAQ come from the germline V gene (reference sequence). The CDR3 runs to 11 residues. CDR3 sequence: CASSSTDEQFF. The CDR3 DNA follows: TGTGCCAGCAGCTCCACCGATGAGCAGTTCTTC.

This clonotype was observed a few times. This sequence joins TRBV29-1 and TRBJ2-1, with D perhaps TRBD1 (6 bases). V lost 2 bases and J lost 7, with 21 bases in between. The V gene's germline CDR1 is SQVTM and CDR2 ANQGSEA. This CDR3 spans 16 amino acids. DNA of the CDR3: TGCAGCGTTGAAAGAATTGGCTTGGGCACAGGGAATGAGCAGTTCTTC. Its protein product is CSVERIGLGTGNEQFF.

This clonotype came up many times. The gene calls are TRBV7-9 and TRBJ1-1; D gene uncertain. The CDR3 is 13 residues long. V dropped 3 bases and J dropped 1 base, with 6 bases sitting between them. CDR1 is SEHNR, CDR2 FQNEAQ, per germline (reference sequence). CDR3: CASSLEGNTEAFF. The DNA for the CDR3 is TGTGCCAGCAGCTTGGAGGGGAACACTGAAGCTTTCTTT.

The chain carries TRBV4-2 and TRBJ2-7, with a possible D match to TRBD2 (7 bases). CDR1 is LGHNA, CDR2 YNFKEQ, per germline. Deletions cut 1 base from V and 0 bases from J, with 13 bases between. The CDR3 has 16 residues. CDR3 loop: CASSQGGASGSYEQYF. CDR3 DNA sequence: TGTGCCAGCAGCCAAGGGGGGGCTAGCGGCTCCTACGAGCAGTACTTC.

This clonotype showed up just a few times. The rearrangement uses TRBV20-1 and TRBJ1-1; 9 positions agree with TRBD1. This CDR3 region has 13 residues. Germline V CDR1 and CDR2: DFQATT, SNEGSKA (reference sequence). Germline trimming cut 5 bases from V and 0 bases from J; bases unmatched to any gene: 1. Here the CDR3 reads CSAWDRVNTEAFF. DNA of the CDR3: TGCAGTGCTTGGGACAGGGTGAACACTGAAGCTTTCTTT.

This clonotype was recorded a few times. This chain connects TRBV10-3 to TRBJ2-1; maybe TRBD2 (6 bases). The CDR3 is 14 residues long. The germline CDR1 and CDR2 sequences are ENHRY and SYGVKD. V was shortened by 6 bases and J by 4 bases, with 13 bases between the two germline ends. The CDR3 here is CAIRTGESYNEQFF. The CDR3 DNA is TGTGCCATCAGAACGGGAGAGTCGTACAATGAGCAGTTCTTC.

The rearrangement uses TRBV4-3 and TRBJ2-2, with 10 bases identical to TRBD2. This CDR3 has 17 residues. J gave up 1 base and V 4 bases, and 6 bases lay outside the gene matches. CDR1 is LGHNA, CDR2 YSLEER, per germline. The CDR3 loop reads CASSRKGLAVNTGELFF. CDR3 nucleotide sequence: TGCGCCAGCAGCCGAAAAGGACTAGCGGTGAACACCGGGGAGCTGTTTTTT.

CDR3 in DNA: TGTGCCAGCAGTTTAAAGAGCGGGGTAGCGGAGCCGTTCGGGACCCAGTACTTC. Its protein is CASSLKSGVAEPFGTQYF. This sequence joins TRBV12-3 or TRBV12-4 and TRBJ2-5, with TRBD2 identical over 7 bases. This CDR3 has 18 amino acids. V was pared by 2 bases and J by 7 bases, with 19 bases of the junction left unmatched.

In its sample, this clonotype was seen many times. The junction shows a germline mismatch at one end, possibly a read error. The CDR3 loop is CASSSGLAGGRETQYF. DNA for the CDR3: TGTGCCAGCAGTTCGGGACTAGCGGGAGGCCGTGAGACCCAGTACTTC. The V gene is TRBV5-1, the J gene TRBJ2-5; 15 bases match TRBD2. Germline V gene data show CDR1 as SGHRS and CDR2 as YFSETQ. The CDR3 runs to 16 residues.